These 23 T cell receptor beta chains share one sample of origin, sequenced in a study of blood T cell repertoires in COVID-19. Assay: immunoSEQ multiplex PCR; the TCRdb copy retains only in-frame clones and omits some. The data hold some 69,000 clones, with 79% observed a single time. Material for sequencing was peripheral blood. These receptors originate from a man in his fifties or sixties with acute or convalescent COVID-19.

The chain links TRBV7-8 to TRBJ1-6; a weak D match, TRBD1 (6 bases). This CDR3 is 15 amino acids long. Per the germline V gene, CDR1 is SGHVS and CDR2 is FQNEAQ. V lost 5 bases and J 7 bases, leaving 15 bases between the germline ends. The CDR3, as DNA: TGTGCCAGCAGCGCCAGGGGCGATCGGAATTCACCCCTCCACTTT. Translated: CASSARGDRNSPLHF. The variable domain in full, with the rest retrieved from reference TRBV7-8 and TRBJ1-6, is GAGVSQSPRYKVAKRGQDVALRCDPISGHVSLFWYQQALGQGPEFLTYFQNEAQLDKSGLPSDRFFAERPEGSVSTLKIQRTQQEDSAVYLCASSARGDRNSPLHFGNGTRLTVT.

Comment on this clone: At one end the junction does not follow the germline gene, possibly because of a read error. This rearrangement joins TRBV7-7 to TRBJ2-5; 10 nucleotides line up with TRBD2. The CDR3 covers 15 residues. The germline CDR1 and CDR2 sequences are SSHAT and FNYEAQ (reference sequence). The CDR3 sequence is CASSPNLLAGETQYF. In DNA form, the CDR3 reads TGTGCTAGCAGCCCAAACTTACTAGCGGGGGAGACCCAGTACTTC.

This clone was seen only a few times. The chain uses TRBV29-1 and TRBJ2-3, with 10 bases identical to TRBD2. Germline V CDR1 and CDR2: SQVTM, ANQGSEA. The CDR3 is made up of 15 amino acids. Losses at the gene ends were 5 bases for V and 0 bases for J; bases not matched to a gene: 5. In nucleotides, the CDR3 is TGCAGCGTTCTAGCGGGGGACCGCAGCACAGATACGCAGTATTTT. This sequence encodes CSVLAGDRSTDTQYF.

This clone was seen only a few times. This chain joins TRBV5-1 and TRBJ1-1; weak D call: TRBD1 (6 bases). The V end lost 2 bases, the J end lost 2 bases, and 13 bases lay between the germline ends. From germline, CDR1 is SGHRS and CDR2 YFSETQ. This CDR3 comprises 15 residues. The CDR3 spells CASSLRDISNTEAFF. The CDR3, as DNA: TGCGCCAGCAGCTTAAGGGACATTTCCAACACTGAAGCTTTCTTT.

The V gene is TRBV21-1, the J gene TRBJ1-4; the D call of TRBD1 is as the table states it, not checked on the DNA. TRBV21-1 is classified as a pseudogene. The CDR3 spans 17 residues. In DNA form, the CDR3 reads TGTGCCAGCAGCGACAGGGAAATTATCGTAGGTAATGAAAAACTGTTTTTT. Its protein is CASSDREIIVGNEKLFF.

The chain carries TRBV5-8 and TRBJ1-4; no clear D. This CDR3 is built from 15 residues. CDR1 and CDR2 (germline): SGHTS, YDEGEE. Trimming removed 2 bases at V and 8 bases at J, with 16 bases between. The CDR3 loop is CASSFDGRQEEKLFF. CDR3 sequence (DNA): TGTGCCAGCAGCTTCGACGGAAGACAAGAAGAAAAACTGTTTTTT.

The sample holds a few counts of this clone. The chain recombines TRBV19 with TRBJ1-3; 8 bases map to TRBD1. The CDR3 totals 15 residues. V dropped 3 bases and J dropped 7; count of bases not matched to a gene: 8. Germline V CDR1 and CDR2: LNHDA, SQIVND (reference sequence). DNA of the CDR3: TGTGCCAGTAGTATCATGGAGACAGGGGCCAACACCATATATTTT. Its translation is CASSIMETGANTIYF.

CDR3 residues: CATSERRNTEAFF. CDR3 in DNA: TGTGCCACCAGTGAACGGAGGAACACTGAAGCTTTCTTT. The chain combines TRBV15 with TRBJ1-1, with unresolved D. Looked up from germline, CDR1 is LNHNV and CDR2 is YYDKDF (reference sequence). The CDR3 runs 13 residues. V dropped 6 bases and J dropped 1 base, with 9 bases sitting between them.

The chain carries TRBV5-1 and TRBJ2-5; no clear D gene. This CDR3 spans 14 amino acids. In germline, CDR1 is SGHRS, CDR2 YFSETQ. Deletions cut 1 base from V and 1 base from J, with 8 bases between. The CDR3 spells CASSLMSVQETQYF. CDR3 sequence (DNA): TGCGCCAGCAGCTTGATGAGCGTCCAAGAGACCCAGTACTTC. Variable domain in full (rest from reference TRBV5-1 and TRBJ2-5): KAGVTQTPRYLIKTRGQQVTLSCSPISGHRSVSWYQQTPGQGLQFLFEYFSETQRNKGNFPGRFSGRQFSNSRSEMNVSTLELGDSALYLCASSLMSVQETQYFGPGTRLLVL.

V usage is TRBV7-6 and J usage is TRBJ2-2, with D possibly being TRBD1 (6 bases). The CDR3 is 15 residues long. V was cut by 2 bases and J by 2 bases, with 9 bases left in between. From germline, CDR1 is SGHVS and CDR2 FNYEAQ. The CDR3 protein is CASSLTGFNTGELFF. The CDR3 DNA follows: TGTGCCAGCAGCTTAACAGGGTTTAACACCGGGGAGCTGTTTTTT.

The rearrangement joins TRBV19 to TRBJ2-4, with 8 bases that match TRBD1. Germline lookup yields CDR1 LNHDA and CDR2 SQIVND (reference sequence). J was trimmed by 8 bases and V by 5 bases; bases with no gene match: 8. The CDR3 is made up of 14 amino acids. The DNA of the CDR3 is TGTGCCAGTAGTGCCCGGACAGGGTTTGACATTCAGTACTTC. Translated: CASSARTGFDIQYF.

The chain couples TRBV19 to TRBJ2-7, with D unresolved. Germline values: CDR1 LNHDA, CDR2 SQIVND (reference sequence). Trimming left V 8 bases short and J 7 bases short, with 9 bases between. The CDR3 is made up of 10 amino acids. CDR3 residues: CASGTGEQYF. CDR3 in DNA: TGTGCCAGTGGAACGGGTGAGCAGTACTTC. Using reference TRBV19 and TRBJ2-7 for the parts outside the CDR3, the full variable domain is DGGITQSPKYLFRKEGQNVTLSCEQNLNHDAMYWYRQDPGQGLRLIYYSQIVNDFQKGDIAEGYSVSREKKESFPLTVTSAQKNPTAFYLCASGTGEQYFGPGTRLTVT.

This chain connects TRBV7-8 to TRBJ2-2, with 7 bases fitting TRBD1. The V and J ends lost 5 bases and 4 bases, in that order; junction bases with no gene match: 4. Germline CDR1 and CDR2: SGHVS and FQNEAQ. CDR3 length equals 14 residues. CDR3 DNA sequence: TGTGCCAGCAGCCGACAGGGTTTCACCGGGGAGCTGTTTTTT. Its translation is CASSRQGFTGELFF. Full variable domain (rest looked up from reference TRBV7-8 and TRBJ2-2): GAGVSQSPRYKVAKRGQDVALRCDPISGHVSLFWYQQALGQGPEFLTYFQNEAQLDKSGLPSDRFFAERPEGSVSTLKIQRTQQEDSAVYLCASSRQGFTGELFFGEGSRLTVL.

V is TRBV3-1 (or the pseudogene TRBV3-2) and J is TRBJ1-5, with D tentatively TRBD1 (6 bases). The germline gives CDR1 LGHDT, CDR2 YNNKEL (reference sequence). Trimming cost V 0 bases and J 4 bases, with 13 bases left between them. This CDR3 region has 16 residues. The DNA for the CDR3 is TGTGCCAGCAGCCAAGATTTATCCAGGGGAAATCAGCCCCAGCATTTT. Protein sequence: CASSQDLSRGNQPQHF.

CDR3 DNA: TGTGCCAGCAGCCACCGACAGGGCTACGAGCAGTACTTC. Encoded protein: CASSHRQGYEQYF. This chain links TRBV14 with TRBJ2-7; 7 positions agree with TRBD1. The CDR3 has 13 residues. Germline CDR1 reads SGHDN; CDR2 reads FVKESK. V gave up 3 bases and J gave up 3 bases; unmatched junction bases: 2.

The V gene is TRBV3-1 (or the pseudogene TRBV3-2), the J gene TRBJ1-2, with TRBD1 matching over 7 bases. This CDR3 spans 14 amino acids. The V segment lost 0 bases and the J segment 7 bases; nucleotides outside the gene matches: 5. The germline CDR1 and CDR2 sequences are LGHDT and YNNKEL (reference sequence). CDR3 bases: TGTGCCAGCAGCCAAGATTGGACAGGTCGTGGCTACACCTTC. It codes for CASSQDWTGRGYTF.

The V and J genes are TRBV5-1 and TRBJ1-2, with TRBD1 identical over 8 bases. CDR3 size: 16 residues. Germline V gene lookup returns CDR1 SGHRS and CDR2 YFSETQ. The V gene end was trimmed by 3 bases and the J gene end by 7 bases; junction bases not matched to a gene: 14. CDR3 loop: CASSWASLQGGVGYTF. The CDR3 nucleotides read TGCGCCAGCAGCTGGGCGTCATTACAGGGGGGAGTTGGCTACACCTTC.

The chain employs TRBV6-5 and TRBJ1-1; tentatively, D is TRBD1 (6 bases). Trimming pared 6 bases from V and 0 bases from J, leaving 8 bases between. The CDR3 spans 13 residues. CDR1 MNHEY and CDR2 SVGAGI come from the germline V gene. This CDR3 is CASRNRVNTEAFF. CDR3 nucleotides: TGTGCCAGCAGGAACAGGGTGAACACTGAAGCTTTCTTT.

This clone was found a few times. This chain uses TRBV7-2 with TRBJ1-2; D perhaps matches TRBD1 (5 bases). V was clipped by 2 bases and J by 7 bases, with 11 bases between them. The CDR3 is made up of 13 amino acids. Germline CDR1 reads SGHTA; CDR2 reads FQGNSA. CDR3 DNA: TGTGCCAGCAGCTTACCAGGGTCCGGTGGCTACACCTTC. It yields the protein CASSLPGSGGYTF.

The chain recombines TRBV2 with TRBJ1-1, with D perhaps matching TRBD1 (5 bases). V shed 7 bases and J shed 5 bases, with 17 bases lying between them. In germline, CDR1 is SNHLY, CDR2 FYNNEI. The CDR3 length is 14 residues. CDR3 sequence reads: CASTYGQGSTEAFF. The CDR3 DNA reads TGTGCCAGCACCTACGGGCAGGGAAGTACTGAAGCTTTCTTT.

The chain links TRBV5-4 to TRBJ2-6; unclear D gene. The CDR3 runs 15 residues. V was cut by 3 bases and J by 0 bases, with 7 bases left in between. CDR1 is SGHNT, CDR2 YYREEE, per germline (reference sequence). The CDR3 nucleotides are TGTGCCAGCAGCTCTCAGCGCTCTGGGGCCAACGTCCTGACTTTC. Translated: CASSSQRSGANVLTF.

The chain uses TRBV10-3 and TRBJ2-5; D is possibly TRBD2 (5 bases). V was trimmed by 4 bases and J by 1 base, leaving 13 bases between them. In germline, CDR1 is ENHRY, CDR2 SYGVKD. CDR3 length: 15 amino acids. As DNA, the CDR3 is TGTGCCATCAGTGGCGGGTCAGGAGGCCAAGAGACCCAGTACTTC. This codes for CAISGGSGGQETQYF.

CDR3 DNA: TGTGCCAGCAGCCGGGGGGATCAGCCCCAGCATTTT. Translated: CASSRGDQPQHF. The rearrangement joins TRBV27 to TRBJ1-5, with D possibly matching TRBD1 (5 bases). Per the germline V gene, CDR1 is MNHEY and CDR2 is SMNVEV (reference sequence). This CDR3 is built from 12 residues. Trimming removed 6 bases from V and 5 bases from J, with 8 bases in between.